This T cell receptor (beta chain) was sequenced for a study of T cell responses to AZD1222 COVID-19 vaccine. The assay was immunoSEQ multiplex PCR, and TCRdb's table has in-frame clones only and misses some. The data contain 130,000 to 150,000 clones, 91% of them singletons. Germline-derived CDR1 and CDR2 are SGHTA and FQGNSA. V lost 3 bases and J lost 3, with 11 bases in between. This CDR3 is built from 14 residues. The source of this sequence is an adult in good health. The starting material was peripheral blood, obtained on day 0 of AZD1222 vaccination. V usage is TRBV7-2 and J usage is TRBJ1-1; D unclear. Written as DNA, the CDR3 is TGTGCCAGCAGCTTTGTATCAACTGACACTGAAGCTTTCTTT. Translation: CASSFVSTDTEAFF.